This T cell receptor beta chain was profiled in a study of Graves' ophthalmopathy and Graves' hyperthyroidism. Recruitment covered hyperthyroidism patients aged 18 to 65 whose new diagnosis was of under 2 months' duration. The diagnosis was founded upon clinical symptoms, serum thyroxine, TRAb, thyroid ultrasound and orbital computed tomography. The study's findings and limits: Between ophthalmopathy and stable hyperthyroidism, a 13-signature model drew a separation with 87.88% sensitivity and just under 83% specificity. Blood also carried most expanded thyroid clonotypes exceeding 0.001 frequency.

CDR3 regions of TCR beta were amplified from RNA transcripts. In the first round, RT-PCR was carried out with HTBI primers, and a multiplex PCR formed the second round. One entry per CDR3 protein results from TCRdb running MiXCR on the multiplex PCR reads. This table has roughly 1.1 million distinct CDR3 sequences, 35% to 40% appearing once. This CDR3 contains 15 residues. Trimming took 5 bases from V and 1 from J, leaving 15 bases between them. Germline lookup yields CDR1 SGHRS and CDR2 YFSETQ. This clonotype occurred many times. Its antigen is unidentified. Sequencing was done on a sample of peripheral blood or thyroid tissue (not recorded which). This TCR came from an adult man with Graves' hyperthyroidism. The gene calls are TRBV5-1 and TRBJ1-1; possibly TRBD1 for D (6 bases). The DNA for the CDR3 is TGCGCCAGCAGTAGGGACATTGGGACGAACACTGAAGCTTTCTTT. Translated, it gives CASSRDIGTNTEAFF.